Below, 4 T cell receptor beta chains from the same sample are listed, as sequenced in a study of human T cells and chemical hapten exposure. TCRdb redid the calling of the RACE reads with MiXCR, one entry per CDR3 protein. This table has some 57,000 distinct CDR3 sequences, about 9.6% appearing once. Sample time point: pre-sensitization, week 0. Treatment specified: therapeutic diphenylcyclopropenone sensitization with weekly scalp DPC. Unfractionated whole blood yielded the extracted total RNA. Sequencing was performed on whole blood, taken in connection with sensitization to the hapten diphenylcyclopropenone (DPC). These receptors were obtained from a woman in her twenties or thirties with alopecia areata. Some clones in this sample may be carry-over from other donors' samples.

J is TRBJ1-1 and V is TRBV6-5; D is undetermined. The CDR3 consists of 16 residues. CDR1 is MNHEY and CDR2 is SVGAGI in the germline V gene. V lost 0 bases, J lost 4 bases, and 15 bases lay in between. The CDR3 sequence: CASSYSSGLKGTEAFF. The DNA of the CDR3 is TGTGCCAGCAGTTACTCGAGTGGGCTCAAGGGCACTGAAGCTTTCTTT.

In its sample, this clonotype was seen many times. The chain carries TRBV5-1 and TRBJ2-2; unclear D gene. Trimming took 4 bases from V and 1 from J, leaving 17 bases between them. This CDR3 comprises 17 residues. Germline assignment: CDR1 SGHRS and CDR2 YFSETQ. The CDR3 bases are TGCGCCAGCAGCCCGGCTCCCGTAGTTGTGAACACCGGGGAGCTGTTTTTT. It specifies CASSPAPVVVNTGELFF.

The V gene is TRBV7-9, the J gene TRBJ1-4; 7 bases map to TRBD1. V dropped 0 bases and J dropped 8; count of bases not matched to a gene: 15. This CDR3 is built from 18 residues. CDR1 and CDR2 from the germline V gene are SEHNR and FQNEAQ (reference sequence). CDR3 sequence (DNA): TGTGCCAGCAGCTTAGCCTTCGCCAACAGGGGAGGCTCGGAAAAACTGTTTTTT. It specifies CASSLAFANRGGSEKLFF.

This clonotype was found once. The chain combines TRBV7-2 with TRBJ2-7; 7 bases line up with TRBD1. V was pared by 10 bases and J by 6 bases, with 12 bases of the junction left unmatched. Germline V gives CDR1 SGHTA, CDR2 FQGNSA. This CDR3 comprises 13 residues. The CDR3 loop is CATASDRVGEQYF. CDR3 DNA: TGTGCCACCGCAAGTGACAGGGTAGGCGAGCAGTACTTC.